This T cell receptor (beta chain) is from a study of cytomegalovirus exposure and HLA in healthy donors. Study-level results: Sequencing likely generated an artifact that appeared as a cluster of highly shared sequence variants. Later work showed greater clonal expansion in HLA-associated TCR beta chains than in equally common others.

This PCR relied on a set of 60 Vbeta primers and 13 Jbeta primers. Methods used by the authors: An analysis performed later counted 72 million or so unique TCR beta chains (roughly 11 million of them shared). Profiling relied on immunoSEQ multiplex PCR, and the TCRdb table lists in-frame clones only, not all of them. The DNA gave D and trimming, while V, J and clone size come from that table. The data contain 95,000 to 150,000 clones, around 67% of them singletons. As concerns this clone: Its target is unknown.

Germline CDR1 and CDR2: LNHNV and YYDKDF (reference sequence). V was shortened by 1 base and J by 0 bases, with 11 bases between the two germline ends. This CDR3 region has 16 residues. This TCR derives from a man aged 60-69 years in good health and CMV-seropositive. The sample comprised PBMCs. V is TRBV15 and J is TRBJ2-3; D remains unclear. The CDR3 loop is CATSRGAGPSTDTQYF. The DNA of the CDR3 is TGTGCCACCAGCAGAGGGGCAGGTCCTAGCACAGATACGCAGTATTTT.